The entry below gives a single T cell receptor beta chain sequence along with its context. The CDR3 consists of 15 residues. The V gene's germline CDR1 is LGHDT and CDR2 YNNKEL (reference sequence). J lost 1 base, V lost 8 bases, and 11 bases had no gene match. Per the authors' pipeline: The assay estimated nucleated cells by amplifying reference gene primers. Data came from immunoSEQ multiplex PCR; TCRdb stores just in-frame clones and leaves some out. The DNA was the basis for D and trimming; V, J and clone size are from that table. The sample holds roughly 300,000 clones, 85% to 90% seen once. The data are from a study of blood T cell repertoires in COVID-19. On the study more broadly: T cells, B-cell-depleted T cells, or PBMCs provided the cDNA or gDNA that served as material.

Material: peripheral blood. J is TRBJ2-7 and V is TRBV3-1 (or the pseudogene TRBV3-2), with 7 bases identical to TRBD1. This clonotype originated in a woman aged 40 to 50 who had recovered from COVID-19. Here the CDR3 DNA reads TGTGCCAGCGCAAACTTTTACAGGGGTTCCTACGAGCAGTACTTC. Its protein is CASANFYRGSYEQYF.